A selection of T cell receptor beta chains follows, all from one sample in a study of cytomegalovirus exposure and HLA in healthy donors. TCRdb's table, derived via immunoSEQ multiplex PCR, lists solely in-frame clones and lacks some. The table records 150,000 to 200,000 clones, 70% to 80% of them present only once. Sequenced input: PBMCs. These receptors originate from a woman between 35 and 50 years old in good health and CMV-seronegative. Each CDR3 is given with its conserved first and last residue. The order of the fields is J gene, clone size, D gene, V gene, CDR3 protein, CDR3 DNA. D genes are given only for firm matches. Only some rows state a clone size, as once, few, many or a class for expanded clones.

J: TRBJ1-2
size: NA
D: NA
V: TRBV19
CDR3: CASIPSHDTNYGYTF
DNA: TGTGCCAGTATCCCCAGTCATGATACGAACTATGGCTACACCTTC

J: TRBJ1-2
size: NA
D: NA
V: TRBV27
CDR3: CASSSTASYGYTF
DNA: TGTGCCAGCAGTTCGACAGCCAGCTATGGCTACACCTTC

J: TRBJ1-1
size: NA
D: TRBD1
V: TRBV6-6
CDR3: CASMLGGPNTEAFF
DNA: TGTGCCAGCATGCTAGGGGGCCCGAACACTGAAGCTTTCTTT

J: TRBJ1-3
size: NA
D: NA
V: TRBV7-9
CDR3: CASSPSGNSGNTIYF
DNA: TGTGCCAGCAGCCCCAGCGGGAATTCTGGAAACACCATATATTTT

J: TRBJ2-3
size: NA
D: TRBD1
V: TRBV6-1
CDR3: CASNQQGASTDTQYF
DNA: TGTGCCAGCAATCAACAGGGGGCGAGCACAGATACGCAGTATTTT

J: TRBJ1-5
size: NA
D: NA
V: TRBV7-9
CDR3: CASSLGDFNQPQHF
DNA: TGTGCCAGCAGCTTAGGGGACTTCAATCAGCCCCAGCATTTT

J: TRBJ2-3
size: few
D: TRBD2
V: TRBV5-1
CDR3: CASSLTSGRADTQYF
DNA: TGCGCCAGCAGCTTGACTAGCGGGAGGGCAGATACGCAGTATTTT

J: TRBJ1-1
size: NA
D: TRBD1
V: TRBV9
CDR3: CASRPPTGGDTEAFF
DNA: TGTGCCAGCCGCCCACCCACAGGGGGGGACACTGAAGCTTTCTTT

J: TRBJ1-4
size: NA
D: TRBD1
V: TRBV6-6
CDR3: CASSAKEGASLFF
DNA: TGTGCCAGCAGTGCAAAAGAGGGGGCCTCTCTGTTTTTT

J: TRBJ2-3
size: NA
D: NA
V: TRBV19
CDR3: CASSQDSRTTDTQYF
DNA: TGTGCCAGTAGCCAGGACAGCCGCACCACAGATACGCAGTATTTT

J: TRBJ2-1
size: NA
D: NA
V: TRBV11-3
CDR3: CASSLSYEDNEQFF
DNA: TGTGCCAGCAGCTTATCCTATGAGGACAATGAGCAGTTCTTC

J: TRBJ1-2
size: NA
D: NA
V: TRBV30
CDR3: CAWSPYSLKNYGYTF
DNA: TGTGCCTGGAGTCCCTACAGCCTAAAAAACTATGGCTACACCTTC

J: TRBJ2-1
size: NA
D: TRBD2
V: TRBV28
CDR3: CASSDLGRRGANEQFF
DNA: TGTGCCAGCAGTGACTTAGGGAGGCGGGGGGCAAATGAGCAGTTCTTC

J: TRBJ2-1
size: NA
D: TRBD2
V: TRBV30
CDR3: CAFSGRSQSEQFF
DNA: TGTGCCTTTAGCGGGAGGAGCCAATCCGAGCAGTTCTTC

J: TRBJ1-4
size: NA
D: NA
V: TRBV6-1
CDR3: CASSEGGAGWIKLFF
DNA: TGTGCCAGCAGTGAGGGAGGAGCAGGGTGGATAAAACTGTTTTTT

J: TRBJ1-1
size: NA
D: TRBD1
V: TRBV6-5
CDR3: CASSRPGQKAFF
DNA: TGTGCCAGCAGCCGACCGGGACAGAAAGCTTTCTTT

J: TRBJ2-2
size: NA
D: TRBD2
V: TRBV11-3
CDR3: CASSLDLDSGRRGELFF
DNA: TGTGCCAGCAGCTTAGATCTGGATAGCGGGAGAAGGGGGGAGCTGTTTTTT

J: TRBJ1-2
size: NA
D: NA
V: TRBV11-3
CDR3: CASSRGYPSDGYTF
DNA: TGTGCCAGCAGCCGAGGGTATCCTAGTGATGGCTACACCTTC